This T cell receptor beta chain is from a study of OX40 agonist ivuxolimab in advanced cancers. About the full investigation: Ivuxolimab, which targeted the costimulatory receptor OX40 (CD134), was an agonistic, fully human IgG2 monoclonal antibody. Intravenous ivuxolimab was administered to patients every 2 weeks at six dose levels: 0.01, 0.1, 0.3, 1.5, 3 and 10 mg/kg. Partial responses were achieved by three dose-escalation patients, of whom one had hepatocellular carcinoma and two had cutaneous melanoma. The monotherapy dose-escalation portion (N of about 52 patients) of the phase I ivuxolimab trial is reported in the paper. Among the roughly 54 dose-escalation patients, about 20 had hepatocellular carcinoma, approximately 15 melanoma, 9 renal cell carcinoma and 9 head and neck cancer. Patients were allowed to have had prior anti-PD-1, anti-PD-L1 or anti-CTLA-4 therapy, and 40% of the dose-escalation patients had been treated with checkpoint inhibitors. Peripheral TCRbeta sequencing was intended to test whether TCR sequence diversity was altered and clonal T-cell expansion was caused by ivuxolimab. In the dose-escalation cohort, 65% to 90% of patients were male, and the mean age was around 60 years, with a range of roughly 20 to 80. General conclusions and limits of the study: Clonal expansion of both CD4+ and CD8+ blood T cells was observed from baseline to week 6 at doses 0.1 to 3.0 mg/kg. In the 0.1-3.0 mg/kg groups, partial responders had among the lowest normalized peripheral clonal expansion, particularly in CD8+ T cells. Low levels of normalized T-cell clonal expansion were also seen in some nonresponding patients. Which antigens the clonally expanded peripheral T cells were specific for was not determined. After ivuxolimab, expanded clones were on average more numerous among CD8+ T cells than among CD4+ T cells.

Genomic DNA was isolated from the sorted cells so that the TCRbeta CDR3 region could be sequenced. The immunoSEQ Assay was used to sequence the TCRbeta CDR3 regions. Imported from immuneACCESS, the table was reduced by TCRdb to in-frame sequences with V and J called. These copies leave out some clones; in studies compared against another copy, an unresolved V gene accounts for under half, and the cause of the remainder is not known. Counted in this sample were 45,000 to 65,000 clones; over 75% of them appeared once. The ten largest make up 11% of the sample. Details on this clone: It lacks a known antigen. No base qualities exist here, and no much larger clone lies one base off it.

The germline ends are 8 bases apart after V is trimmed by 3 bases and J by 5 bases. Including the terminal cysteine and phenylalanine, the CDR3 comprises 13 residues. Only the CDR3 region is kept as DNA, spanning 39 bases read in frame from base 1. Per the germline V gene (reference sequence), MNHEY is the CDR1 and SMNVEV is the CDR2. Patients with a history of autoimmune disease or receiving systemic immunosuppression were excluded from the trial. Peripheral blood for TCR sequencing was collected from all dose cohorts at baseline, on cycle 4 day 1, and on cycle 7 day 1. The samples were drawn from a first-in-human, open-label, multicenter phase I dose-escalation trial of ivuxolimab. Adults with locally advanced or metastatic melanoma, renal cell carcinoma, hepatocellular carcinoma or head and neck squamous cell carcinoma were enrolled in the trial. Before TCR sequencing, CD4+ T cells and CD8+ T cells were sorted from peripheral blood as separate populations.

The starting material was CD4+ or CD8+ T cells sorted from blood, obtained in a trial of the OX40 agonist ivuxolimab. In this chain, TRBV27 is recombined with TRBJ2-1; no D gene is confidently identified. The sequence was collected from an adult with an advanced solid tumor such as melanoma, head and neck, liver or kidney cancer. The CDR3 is CASSLVGDNEQFF. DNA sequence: TGTGCCAGCAGTTTGGTAGGAGACAATGAGCAGTTCTTC.